These 28 T cell receptor beta chains came from one sample sequenced in a study of OX40 agonist ivuxolimab in advanced cancers. The protocol was immunoSEQ multiplex PCR, while the TCRdb copy is restricted to in-frame clones and leaves out a portion. Of 46,000 or so clones listed, more than 70% were seen once; the top ten hold 2.6%. The specimen comprised CD4+ or CD8+ T cells sorted from blood, sampled in a trial of the OX40 agonist ivuxolimab. Receptors originate from an adult with an advanced solid tumor such as melanoma, head and neck, liver or kidney cancer.

J is TRBJ1-1 and V is TRBV10-3; D call uncertain. Germline V gives CDR1 ENHRY, CDR2 SYGVKD. This CDR3 contains 12 residues. V dropped 8 bases and J dropped 5 bases, with 12 bases sitting between them. CDR3 residues: CAIGRDGTEAFF. The DNA for the CDR3 is TGTGCCATCGGAAGGGATGGAACTGAAGCTTTCTTT.

V usage is TRBV28 and J usage is TRBJ1-4; D uncertain. Deletions cut 7 bases from V and 7 bases from J, with 10 bases between. This CDR3 is 12 amino acids long. CDR1 and CDR2 (germline): MDHEN, SYDVKM. CDR3 nucleotides: TGTGCCAGCATAGGTACGGGTGAAAAACTGTTTTTT. Amino acid sequence: CASIGTGEKLFF.

This CDR3 is CASSPPGLAATDTQYF. The CDR3 coding sequence is TGTGCCAGCTCACCGCCCGGACTAGCGGCCACAGATACGCAGTATTTT. This sequence joins TRBV18 and TRBJ2-3; 10 bases match TRBD2. Germline V gene lookup returns CDR1 KGHSH and CDR2 LQKENI. The CDR3 contains 16 residues. The V gene end was trimmed by 3 bases and the J gene end by 2 bases; junction bases not matched to a gene: 5.

The chain uses TRBV19 and TRBJ1-5; D is undetermined. V was trimmed by 5 bases and J by 1 base, leaving 18 bases between them. Germline CDR1 is LNHDA and CDR2 is SQIVND (reference sequence). The CDR3 has 17 residues. The CDR3 bases are TGTGCCAGTAGTCCGGGGTTTTCAGCGCGAAGCAATCAGCCCCAGCATTTT. Its translation is CASSPGFSARSNQPQHF.

The rearrangement links TRBV28 to TRBJ2-2, with 12 bases identical to TRBD2. With 2 bases clipped from V and 5 bases from J, the junction kept 6 bases outside the gene matches. The length of the CDR3 is 17 residues. Looked up from germline, CDR1 is MDHEN and CDR2 is SYDVKM. The CDR3 DNA reads TGTGCCAGCAGTTTACCTAGCGGGAGGGGGAGGACCGGGGAGCTGTTTTTT. This encodes CASSLPSGRGRTGELFF.

V usage is TRBV2 and J usage is TRBJ1-2; D possibly corresponds to TRBD1 (5 bases). Trimming left V 8 bases short and J 1 base short, with 20 bases between. Germline V CDR1 and CDR2: SNHLY, FYNNEI. The CDR3 is made up of 16 amino acids. The CDR3 coding sequence is TGTGCCAGCGTGAGCCGCGTCCAAAGGGGTAACTATGGCTACACCTTC. Its translation is CASVSRVQRGNYGYTF. The variable domain in full, completed from reference TRBV2 and TRBJ1-2, reads EPEVTQTPSHQVTQMGQEVILRCVPISNHLYFYWYRQILGQKVEFLVSFYNNEISEKSEIFDDQFSVERPDGSNFTLKIRSTKLEDSAMYFCASVSRVQRGNYGYTFGSGTRLTVV.

The rearrangement uses TRBV27 and TRBJ1-1, with D uncertain. CDR3 length equals 15 residues. The germline V gene has CDR1 MNHEY and CDR2 SMNVEV (reference sequence). V lost 2 bases to trimming and J lost 0 bases, with 10 bases between them. CDR3 residues: CASSLGIDMNTEAFF. CDR3 sequence (DNA): TGTGCCAGCAGTTTAGGGATCGACATGAACACTGAAGCTTTCTTT.

The chain recombines TRBV2 with TRBJ2-5, with a possible D match to TRBD1 (6 bases). Trimming stripped 6 bases from V and 5 bases from J, with 19 bases between. Germline CDR1 SNHLY, CDR2 FYNNEI. This CDR3 region has 15 residues. For the CDR3, the DNA is TGTGCCAGCAGGTTCTTCGGACAGCCCGGTGAGACCCAGTACTTC. As protein: CASRFFGQPGETQYF. Full variable domain (missing parts from reference TRBV2 and TRBJ2-5): EPEVTQTPSHQVTQMGQEVILRCVPISNHLYFYWYRQILGQKVEFLVSFYNNEISEKSEIFDDQFSVERPDGSNFTLKIRSTKLEDSAMYFCASRFFGQPGETQYFGPGTRLLVL.

The V gene is TRBV4-1, the J gene TRBJ1-2, with D possibly TRBD1 on 5 matching bases. Germline V gives CDR1 MGHRA, CDR2 YSYEKL. V dropped 1 base and J dropped 7 bases, with 16 bases sitting between them. The CDR3 covers 15 residues. Written as DNA, the CDR3 is TGCGCCAGCAGCCAAGTAGCGGGGCAGGCGCTTGGCTACACCTTC. Translated, it gives CASSQVAGQALGYTF.

This clone was picked up one time. The rearrangement links TRBV5-4 to TRBJ2-7, with a possible D match to TRBD2 (5 bases). V lost 6 bases and J lost 9, with 28 bases in between. This CDR3 has 16 amino acids. Per germline, CDR1 SGHNT and CDR2 YYREEE (reference sequence). The CDR3, as DNA: TGTGCCAGCACCTCCCTCGGGCCAGCCGGGAAGGTGGTGCAGTACTTC. Its translation: CASTSLGPAGKVVQYF.

The genes are TRBV18 and TRBJ2-5; 7 bases align to TRBD2. The junction had 13 bases not matched to a gene; V was cut back by 3 bases and J by 3 bases. From germline, CDR1 is KGHSH and CDR2 LQKENI. There are 17 residues in the CDR3. DNA of the CDR3: TGTGCCAGCTCACCCCCAAGCGGGGCCAACAGGAAAGAGACCCAGTACTTC. It is translated as CASSPPSGANRKETQYF.

The gene calls are TRBV28 and TRBJ1-3, with 8 bases aligning to TRBD1. CDR1 and CDR2 from the germline V gene are MDHEN and SYDVKM. V shed 2 bases and J 4 bases; nucleotides not matched to a gene: 7. The CDR3 is 16 amino acids. The DNA of the CDR3 is TGTGCCAGCAGTTTAATTCAGGGGGCGTCGGGAAACACCATATATTTT. Its protein is CASSLIQGASGNTIYF.

This chain uses TRBV7-2 with TRBJ2-1; a possible D gene is TRBD2 (5 bases). The germline CDR1 and CDR2 sequences are SGHTA and FQGNSA. The CDR3 totals 15 residues. V was shortened by 5 bases and J by 1 base, with 12 bases between the two germline ends. CDR3: CASSRWEFSYNEQFF. The DNA for the CDR3 is TGTGCCAGCAGCCGATGGGAGTTTTCCTACAATGAGCAGTTCTTC.

This chain connects TRBV7-6 to TRBJ2-1; 10 nucleotides agree with TRBD2. The trim removed 2 bases at V and 3 bases at J, leaving 4 bases unmatched. The CDR3 length is 16 residues. Germline V lookup: CDR1 SGHVS, CDR2 FNYEAQ. This CDR3 is CASSLLAGEVYNEQFF. CDR3 nucleotides: TGTGCCAGCAGCTTACTAGCGGGAGAGGTCTACAATGAGCAGTTCTTC.

The chain uses TRBV5-4 and TRBJ2-4; 9 bases map to TRBD1. The CDR3 is made up of 16 amino acids. Losses at the gene ends were 2 bases for V and 2 bases for J; bases not matched to a gene: 5. Per the germline V gene, CDR1 is SGHNT and CDR2 is YYREEE (reference sequence). CDR3 sequence (DNA): TGTGCCAGCAGCTTATCGACAGGGGGGACCAAAAACATTCAGTACTTC. Translation: CASSLSTGGTKNIQYF.

The J gene is TRBJ1-1, the V gene TRBV2; a weak D match, TRBD1 (6 bases). V was clipped by 4 bases and J by 12 bases, with 24 bases between them. Per the germline V gene, CDR1 is SNHLY and CDR2 is FYNNEI. This CDR3 has 15 residues. Here the CDR3 DNA reads TGTGCCAGCAGTGTAATGACAGGTCCTACGGGGAACCCTTTCTTT. Amino acids: CASSVMTGPTGNPFF.

The CDR3 nucleotides are TGTGCCAGCAGCTTACAGGGGGCGCGTATCGAGCAGTACTTC. Protein sequence: CASSLQGARIEQYF. The chain combines TRBV7-2 with TRBJ2-7, with 8 bases fitting TRBD1. Germline loops: CDR1 SGHTA, CDR2 FQGNSA. Germline trimming cut 2 bases from V and 6 bases from J; bases unmatched to any gene: 6. The length of the CDR3 is 14 residues.

The V call is TRBV18, the J call TRBJ1-1, with D maybe TRBD1 (5 bases). Per the germline V gene, CDR1 is KGHSH and CDR2 is LQKENI. The CDR3 contains 15 residues. Trimming removed 3 bases from V and 4 bases from J, with 15 bases in between. The CDR3: CASSPRQGKSTEAFF. The CDR3 coding sequence is TGTGCCAGCTCACCGAGGCAGGGAAAGAGCACTGAAGCTTTCTTT.

The rearrangement links TRBV5-4 to TRBJ2-1; 10 bases are a match to TRBD2. The CDR3 consists of 15 residues. Germline CDR1 is SGHNT and CDR2 is YYREEE (reference sequence). V was clipped by 2 bases and J by 4 bases; unmatched bases: 3. The CDR3 sequence is CASSFTGLAYNEQFF. The CDR3 region has the DNA TGTGCCAGCAGCTTCACGGGACTAGCGTACAATGAGCAGTTCTTC.

V gene TRBV6-1 combines with J gene TRBJ2-1; D is unresolved. The CDR3 extends over 15 amino acids. Trimming stripped 6 bases from V and 8 bases from J, with 20 bases between. In germline, CDR1 is MNHNS, CDR2 SASEGT. CDR3 sequence (DNA): TGTGCCAGCAGGGAGAATTGGTCACCCCAATATGAGCAGTTCTTC. This codes for CASRENWSPQYEQFF.

This chain links TRBV9 with TRBJ1-1; no reliable D call. Trimming removed 0 bases from V and 0 bases from J, with 6 bases in between. The CDR3 length is 14 residues. CDR1 is SGDLS, CDR2 YYNGEE, per germline. The CDR3 region is CASSVGLMNTEAFF. CDR3 bases: TGTGCCAGCAGCGTAGGGCTAATGAACACTGAAGCTTTCTTT.

The V call is TRBV27, the J call TRBJ2-2; D tentatively reads TRBD1 or TRBD2 (5 bases each). Trimming cost V 4 bases and J 7 bases, with 10 bases left between them. This CDR3 has 13 residues. Germline loops: CDR1 MNHEY, CDR2 SMNVEV (reference sequence). The CDR3 loop reads CASSSTGGGELFF. In DNA, the CDR3 is TGTGCCAGCAGTTCAACTGGGGGCGGGGAGCTGTTTTTT.

The CDR3, as DNA: TGTGCCAGCAGTTTAGGACTAGCGGGAGGACTCACAGATACGCAGTATTTT. It specifies CASSLGLAGGLTDTQYF. The chain recombines TRBV27 with TRBJ2-3; TRBD2 matches 14 bases. The CDR3 spans 17 residues. CDR1 is MNHEY and CDR2 is SMNVEV in the germline V gene (reference sequence). After removal of 2 bases from V and 2 bases from J, the junction contained 3 bases not matched to a gene.

In its sample, this clone ranks as medium-sized. V is TRBV12-5 and J is TRBJ1-2; 7 bases map to TRBD1. The CDR3 covers 15 residues. The V segment lost 2 bases and the J segment 4 bases; nucleotides outside the gene matches: 7. CDR1 and CDR2 from the germline V gene are LGHNT and FRNRAP. The CDR3 sequence: CASGLSTGVLYGYTF. The CDR3 coding sequence is TGTGCTAGTGGTTTGTCTACAGGGGTACTCTATGGCTACACCTTC.

The chain combines TRBV5-1 with TRBJ2-5; the match to TRBD1 covers 7 bases. Germline CDR1 SGHRS, CDR2 YFSETQ. This CDR3 comprises 14 residues. J gave up 3 bases and V 6 bases, and 8 bases lay outside the gene matches. For the CDR3, the DNA is TGCGCCAGCAACACCGGGACAGCGAAAGAGACCCAGTACTTC. This encodes CASNTGTAKETQYF.

This clone appeared a few times. This rearrangement joins TRBV28 to TRBJ2-7, with TRBD1 identical over 8 bases. The CDR3 contains 14 residues. Germline trimming cut 7 bases from V and 4 bases from J; bases unmatched to any gene: 9. Germline lookup yields CDR1 MDHEN and CDR2 SYDVKM. The CDR3 DNA reads as TGTGCCAGCACAATGACAGGGGCCCTGTACGAGCAGTACTTC. This translates into CASTMTGALYEQYF.

The chain links TRBV27 to TRBJ2-7, with 8 bases lining up with TRBD1. The CDR3 spans 14 residues. V gave up 5 bases and J gave up 1 base; unmatched junction bases: 4. From germline, CDR1 is MNHEY and CDR2 SMNVEV (reference sequence). The CDR3 loop reads CASSPRTGSYEQYF. CDR3 sequence (DNA): TGTGCCAGCAGTCCCCGGACAGGGTCCTACGAGCAGTACTTC.

The V gene is TRBV10-3, the J gene TRBJ2-3; D remains ambiguous. CDR3 size: 14 residues. With 0 bases removed from V and 6 bases from J, the gap between germline ends came to 10 bases. Germline V gene sequence: CDR1 ENHRY, CDR2 SYGVKD. The CDR3 region is CAISESKGRDTQYF. Written as DNA, the CDR3 is TGTGCCATCAGTGAGTCTAAGGGCCGGGATACGCAGTATTTT.